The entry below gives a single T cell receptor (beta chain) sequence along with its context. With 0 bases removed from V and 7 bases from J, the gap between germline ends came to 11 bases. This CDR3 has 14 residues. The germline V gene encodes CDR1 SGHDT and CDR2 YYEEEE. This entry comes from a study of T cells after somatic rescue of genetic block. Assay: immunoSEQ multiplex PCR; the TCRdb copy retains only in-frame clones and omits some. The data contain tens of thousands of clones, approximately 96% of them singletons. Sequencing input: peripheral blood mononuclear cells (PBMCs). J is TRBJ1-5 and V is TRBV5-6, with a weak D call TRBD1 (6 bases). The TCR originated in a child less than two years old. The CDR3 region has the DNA TGTGCCAGCAGCTTGGCGGGGGGCGGGCAGCCCCAGCATTTT. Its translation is CASSLAGGGQPQHF.